This T cell receptor beta chain was sequenced in a study of T-cell memory formation after mild COVID-19 (dated by TCRdb to the early 2020s). Study-level background: TCR sequence clusters from the two donors were found to be largely donor specific. Two young, previously healthy adult volunteers made up the cohort, one male and one female. T-cell clones expanding and contracting after mild COVID-19 in a couple of donors were tracked by longitudinal TCRalpha and TCRbeta repertoire sequencing.

Ficoll-Paque density gradient centrifugation was used to isolate PBMCs. Instrument on record: Illumina NovaSeq 6000. cDNA libraries for TCRalpha and TCRbeta were prepared by 5'RACE using constant-segment primers, with sample barcodes and unique molecular identifiers added. Trizol reagent was used to extract RNA from every sample. Library amplification was performed in two PCR steps, and a second sample barcode and Illumina TruSeq adapters were introduced in the second step. Sequencing of the libraries was done on an Illumina NovaSeq, producing 2 x 150 bp paired-end reads. The source study handled its data this way. The reads were demultiplexed and collapsed into UMI-guided consensus sequences using migec v1.2.7. Using mixcr v2.1.11, the UMI consensuses were aligned to TRA and TRB V and J templates and assembled into clonotypes. A clonotype was counted as expanded or contracted only when both edgeR and NoisET called the clonotype significant, with the noise models trained on biological replicates. For edgeR calls, the cutoffs were a false discovery rate-adjusted p below 0.01 and a log2 fold-change threshold of 1. PCA with hierarchical clustering of max-normalized trajectories of the 1000 most abundant clonotypes was used as exploratory dynamics analysis. Separately sequenced CD4+ and CD8+ repertoires were used to assign a CD4 or CD8 phenotype to each responding clone. Using fastp trimming at Q25 and MiXCR clonotype assembly, TCRdb reanalyzed the public sequencing data and kept in-frame beta chains. CDR3 protein duplicates are merged, each entry listing the most common genes and DNA. These V and J calls rely on TCRdb rather than the paper's analysis. The table for this sample lists about 560,000 distinct CDR3 sequences; about 20% of them were counted only once. In total, the top ten clones hold approximately 8.4% of the sample.

Deletion took 7 bases off V and 2 bases off J, with a span of 12 bases between the germline ends. Including the terminal cysteine and phenylalanine, the CDR3 comprises 12 residues. The only DNA kept is the CDR3, 36 bases in frame from the first base. CDR1 and CDR2, per the germline V gene (reference sequence), are DFQATT and SNEGSKA. The investigation overall reported the following: The detection of some responding clones in pre-infection memory suggests that pre-existing cross-reactive memory T cells joined the SARS-CoV-2 response. The study included only a couple of mild cases, and larger cohorts that include severe cases with pre-infection samples were judged to be necessary. Clones that contracted from day 15 to 85 showed balanced CD4/CD8 phenotypes, whereas a second wave of clones that expanded from day 15 to 37 leaned towards CD4+. Contracting CD4+ clones appeared mostly in the CM and EM memory subsets, whereas CD8+ clones were enriched in EMRA. SARS-CoV-2 specificity of the second-wave clones peaking on day 37 was not confirmed.

This clonotype was observed a handful of times. Its antigen remains undetermined. Base-call qualities are not available, and no considerably larger clone is one nucleotide away. The sequence came from an adult woman who had mild COVID-19 (a few samples of this study predate the infection). The sample titles of this study are shuffled in the database, so cell type and time point are left out; the donor was told from shared clones. The specimen was PBMCs or a T cell subset sorted from them (not recorded which). This sequence uses TRBV20-1 and TRBJ2-7, with no D gene named confidently. The CDR3 sequence is CSVRADAYEQYF. The sequence in DNA is TGCAGTGTTCGGGCTGATGCCTACGAGCAGTACTTC.